This T cell receptor beta chain was documented in a study of lymphopenia after photon versus proton radiotherapy. CDR1 and CDR2 (germline): MGHRA, YSYEKL. The CDR3 is made up of 18 amino acids. The V and J ends lost 2 bases and 3 bases respectively, with 22 bases between them. Generated by immunoSEQ multiplex PCR, the TCRdb table keeps only in-frame clones and is missing some. The sample carries approximately 65,000 clones, approximately 90% recorded once. This TCR came from a woman in her seventies with pancreatic cancer. The source was peripheral blood, collected from a patient treated with photon-based radiotherapy. The rearrangement links TRBV4-1 to TRBJ2-5; tentative D call: TRBD1 (5 bases). CDR3: CASSQWGPPSATKETQYF. The DNA for the CDR3 is TGCGCCAGCAGCCAATGGGGCCCGCCTTCTGCCACCAAAGAGACCCAGTACTTC.